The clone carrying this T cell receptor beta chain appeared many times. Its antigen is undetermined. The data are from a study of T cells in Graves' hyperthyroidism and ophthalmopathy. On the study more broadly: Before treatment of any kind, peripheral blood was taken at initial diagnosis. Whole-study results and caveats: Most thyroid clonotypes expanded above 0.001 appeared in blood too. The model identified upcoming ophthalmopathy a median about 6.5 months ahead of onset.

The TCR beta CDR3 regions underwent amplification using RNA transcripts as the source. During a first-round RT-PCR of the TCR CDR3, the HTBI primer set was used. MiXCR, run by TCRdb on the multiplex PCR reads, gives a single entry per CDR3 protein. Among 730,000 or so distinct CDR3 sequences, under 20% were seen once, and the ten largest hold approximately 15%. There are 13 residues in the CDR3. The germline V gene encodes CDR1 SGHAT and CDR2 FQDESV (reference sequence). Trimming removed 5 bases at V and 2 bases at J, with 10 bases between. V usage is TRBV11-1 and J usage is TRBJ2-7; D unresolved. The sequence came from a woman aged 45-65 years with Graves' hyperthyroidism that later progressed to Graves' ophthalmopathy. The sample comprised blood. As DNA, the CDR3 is TGTGCCAGCAGCCCTGACGGAACCTACGAGCAGTACTTC. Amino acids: CASSPDGTYEQYF.